This T cell receptor (beta chain) appears in the sequencing data of a study of shared T cell receptors in the human thymus. Using immunoSEQ multiplex PCR, the repertoire was profiled, and TCRdb retains in-frame clones only, with some absent. The sample shows some 660,000 clones, 87% of them seen only once. The length of the CDR3 is 14 residues. V trimming: 5 bases; J trimming: 8 bases; junction bases outside the gene matches: 9. Germline V lookup: CDR1 ENHRY, CDR2 SYGVKD. This same sample was also part of a study on human thymus T cells. That source reports: Corrective surgery for congenital heart defects was being performed on the healthy Finnish infants who were the donors. Gene usage (both V and J) appeared biased in thymic and blood repertoires. Overlap was high between thymic repertoires from unrelated individuals, as reported in related research.

Sequencing was carried out using thymocytes. The clonotype comes from a boy less than two years old with a congenital heart defect. The rearrangement links TRBV10-3 to TRBJ1-2; 9 bases line up with TRBD1. Written as DNA, the CDR3 is TGTGCCATCAGTCGGACAGGGGACTGGTCGGGCTACACCTTC. Its protein is CAISRTGDWSGYTF.